The sequence of this TCR beta chain was determined in a study of blood T cell repertoires in COVID-19. Background on the study: From the United States, Italy and Spain came samples of acute and convalescent COVID-19. The analysed material was cDNA or gDNA that came from T cells, B-cell-depleted T cells, or PBMCs.

TCRdb's copy holds only in-frame clones and misses some; the assay was immunoSEQ multiplex PCR. The table shows more than 70,000 clones, with about 86% occurring only once. V was cut by 5 bases and J by 1 base, with 9 bases left in between. Germline loops: CDR1 SGHRS, CDR2 YFSETQ. The CDR3 covers 13 residues. The chain couples TRBV5-1 to TRBJ1-1; a possible D gene is TRBD1 (6 bases). Material for sequencing was peripheral blood. This receptor was taken from a woman at least 80 years old with acute or convalescent COVID-19. The CDR3 sequence: CASRLQGNTEAFF. The CDR3 nucleotides read TGCGCCAGCAGATTACAGGGGAACACTGAAGCTTTCTTT.